What follows are 24 T cell receptor beta chains derived from one specimen sequenced in a study of Ad26.COV2.S vaccination and SARS-CoV-2 variants. Treatment reported: 15 to 20 received Ad26.COV2.S at low or high dose, single or two shots; 5 received placebo; per-sample allocation not given. The investigators took samples on day 63 after the first vaccine or placebo injection. Profiled with immunoSEQ multiplex PCR; TCRdb holds only in-frame clones, not every one. The sample holds some 640,000 clones; 70% to 90% are singletons and the top ten take about 1.5%. The source material was peripheral blood, sampled in a trial of Ad26.COV2.S vaccine versus placebo. The receptors stem from a person aged 18-65 years who received the Ad26.COV2.S COVID-19 vaccine or a placebo.

This chain connects TRBV14 to TRBJ2-7; a weak D match, TRBD1 (5 bases). Germline V gene lookup returns CDR1 SGHDN and CDR2 FVKESK. There are 13 residues in the CDR3. Between the trimmed V and J ends, which lost 1 base and 6 bases, there was a span of 10 bases. In nucleotides, the CDR3 is TGTGCCAGCAGCCAAGCAAAAGGGGTCGAGCAGTACTTC. This sequence encodes CASSQAKGVEQYF.

V and J are TRBV7-2 and TRBJ2-7; 7 nucleotides align to TRBD2. In germline, CDR1 is SGHTA, CDR2 FQGNSA. The CDR3 is made up of 15 amino acids. V dropped 3 bases and J dropped 1; count of bases not matched to a gene: 6. The CDR3 region has the DNA TGTGCCAGCAGCTTCGCTAGCGGAGTTTCCTACGAGCAGTACTTC. Translation: CASSFASGVSYEQYF. Variable domain in full (rest from reference TRBV7-2 and TRBJ2-7): GAGVSQSPSNKVTEKGKDVELRCDPISGHTALYWYRQSLGQGLEFLIYFQGNSAPDKSGLPSDRFSAERTGGSVSTLTIQRTQQEDSAVYLCASSFASGVSYEQYFGPGTRLTVT.

The CDR3 nucleotides read TGTGCCAGGGATGGCGGGGGACAGAAATATAGCAATCAGCCCCAGCATTTT. It is translated as CARDGGGQKYSNQPQHF. The chain couples TRBV19 to TRBJ1-5; 7 nucleotides line up with TRBD1. The ends lost 9 bases at V and 0 bases at J; junction bases unmatched: 14. The CDR3 extends over 17 amino acids. Germline-derived CDR1 and CDR2 are LNHDA and SQIVND (reference sequence).

The rearrangement links TRBV18 to TRBJ2-5, with TRBD1 identical over 10 bases. V trimming: 7 bases; J trimming: 5 bases; junction bases outside the gene matches: 4. Germline V gene data show CDR1 as KGHSH and CDR2 as LQKENI. CDR3 length equals 13 residues. CDR3 loop: CASLPGQGETQYF. In DNA form, the CDR3 reads TGTGCCAGCTTACCGGGACAGGGGGAGACCCAGTACTTC.

The J gene is TRBJ2-2, the V gene TRBV19, with TRBD1 as a possible D gene (6 bases). V was cut by 10 bases and J by 4 bases, with 13 bases left in between. The germline V gene has CDR1 LNHDA and CDR2 SQIVND (reference sequence). CDR3 length equals 13 residues. The DNA for the CDR3 is TGTGCCACTGCGGACAGTTTCACCGGGGAGCTGTTTTTT. Translated: CATADSFTGELFF. The variable domain in full, completed from reference TRBV19 and TRBJ2-2, reads DGGITQSPKYLFRKEGQNVTLSCEQNLNHDAMYWYRQDPGQGLRLIYYSQIVNDFQKGDIAEGYSVSREKKESFPLTVTSAQKNPTAFYLCATADSFTGELFFGEGSRLTVL.

The rearrangement uses TRBV6-6 and TRBJ2-7; 7 nucleotides align to TRBD1. Germline CDR1 is MNHNY and CDR2 is SVGAGI (reference sequence). The CDR3 runs to 13 residues. Trimming took 6 bases from V and 6 from J; bases not matched to a gene: 8. As DNA, the CDR3 is TGTGCCAGCAGGAAGGAACAGGGGACCGAGCAGTACTTC. Translation gives CASRKEQGTEQYF.

The rearrangement links TRBV3-1 (or the pseudogene TRBV3-2) to TRBJ2-7; maybe TRBD2 (5 bases). CDR1 LGHDT and CDR2 YNNKEL come from the germline V gene (reference sequence). Deletions cut 4 bases from V and 0 bases from J, with 7 bases between. This CDR3 has 13 residues. This CDR3 reads CASSPDYSYEQYF. CDR3 coding DNA: TGTGCCAGCAGCCCTGACTACTCCTACGAGCAGTACTTC.

The count of this clone is one. The chain joins TRBV7-9 to TRBJ1-2, with D tentatively TRBD1 (6 bases). This CDR3 contains 14 residues. The germline CDR1 and CDR2 sequences are SEHNR and FQNEAQ (reference sequence). The V gene lost 4 bases and the J gene lost 2 bases, with 11 bases spanning the gap. CDR3 DNA: TGTGCCAGCAGCTCGGGGGACAAGAACTATGGCTACACCTTC. It is translated as CASSSGDKNYGYTF.

V gene TRBV7-6 combines with J gene TRBJ1-1, with 7 nucleotides matching TRBD1. Germline CDR1 and CDR2: SGHVS and FNYEAQ. The CDR3 length is 15 residues. Trimming cost V 5 bases and J 1 base; bases outside gene matches: 7. DNA of the CDR3: TGTGCCAGCAGCGCCGCCGGGACAGCGAACACTGAAGCTTTCTTT. Translating it yields CASSAAGTANTEAFF.

A single count supports this clone. V usage is TRBV6-5 and J usage is TRBJ1-1; no reliable D call. The germline V and J ends were trimmed by 7 bases and 3 bases, with 12 bases remaining between them. Germline V gene lookup returns CDR1 MNHEY and CDR2 SVGAGI. The CDR3 length is 13 residues. The CDR3 region has the DNA TGTGCCAGCATTCCCTGGGGAGACACTGAAGCTTTCTTT. Amino acids: CASIPWGDTEAFF.

This clone was recorded only once. The chain couples TRBV10-2 to TRBJ1-2; perhaps TRBD1 as D (5 bases). V was pared by 2 bases and J by 12 bases, with 10 bases between. This CDR3 is 11 amino acids long. Per the germline V gene, CDR1 is WSHSY and CDR2 is SAAADI. The CDR3 nucleotides are TGCGCCAGCAGTGAGGGGGGAGCCGACACCTTC. Amino acid sequence: CASSEGGADTF.

This chain connects TRBV3-1 (or the pseudogene TRBV3-2) to TRBJ1-3; perhaps TRBD1 as D (6 bases). The CDR3 covers 21 residues. The germline V gene encodes CDR1 LGHDT and CDR2 YNNKEL (reference sequence). Trimming pared 3 bases from V and 0 bases from J, leaving 27 bases between. The CDR3 protein is CASSHPWGRGLSASSGNTIYF. The CDR3 nucleotides read TGTGCCAGCAGCCACCCCTGGGGGCGCGGGCTTTCTGCGAGCTCTGGAAACACCATATATTTT.

For this clone: At the DNA level, this CDR3 is encoded by other sequences in the same sample as well. This chain joins TRBV9 and TRBJ2-5; the D is unclear. This CDR3 comprises 13 residues. CDR1 is SGDLS and CDR2 is YYNGEE in the germline V gene. V was shortened by 0 bases and J by 2 bases, with 5 bases between the two germline ends. CDR3 in amino acids: CASSVGLQETQYF. In DNA form, the CDR3 reads TGTGCCAGCAGCGTAGGTTTACAAGAGACCCAGTACTTC.

This chain joins TRBV6-6 and TRBJ1-1, with D possibly being TRBD1 (6 bases). V lost 4 bases and J 7 bases, leaving 16 bases between the germline ends. The CDR3 spans 14 residues. Germline V lookup: CDR1 MNHNY, CDR2 SVGAGI (reference sequence). In DNA, the CDR3 is TGTGCCAGCAGTTCCCTAGGGGGGGGGAGTGAAGCTTTCTTT. Translating it yields CASSSLGGGSEAFF.

The chain is built from TRBV7-2 and TRBJ1-3; weak D call: TRBD1 (6 bases). V gave up 4 bases and J gave up 0 bases, with 16 bases separating them. Looked up from germline, CDR1 is SGHTA and CDR2 is FQGNSA. The CDR3 is 17 residues long. CDR3 DNA sequence: TGTGCCAGCAGCTCCCCAAGGCAGGGGAGCTCTGGAAACACCATATATTTT. Its translation is CASSSPRQGSSGNTIYF.

Remarks on this clone: The same CDR3 is also encoded by other DNA sequences in this sample. The chain employs TRBV18 and TRBJ2-1; 10 bases line up with TRBD1. Germline V gives CDR1 KGHSH, CDR2 LQKENI. The J segment lost 3 bases and the V segment lost 3 bases, leaving 2 bases of the junction unmatched. This CDR3 has 15 residues. The CDR3 DNA is TGTGCCAGCTCACCGCGGACAGGGGGCTACAATGAGCAGTTCTTC. Protein: CASSPRTGGYNEQFF.

The chain couples TRBV30 to TRBJ1-2, with D perhaps TRBD1 (5 bases). Trimming removed 2 bases from V and 7 bases from J, with 17 bases in between. Germline CDR1 is GTSNPN and CDR2 is SVGIG (reference sequence). CDR3 size: 14 residues. CDR3 sequence (DNA): TGTGCCTGGAGTCAAAGGGGCCCGAGAGGTGGCTACACCTTC. Translation: CAWSQRGPRGGYTF.

The chain combines TRBV9 with TRBJ2-2; tentative D call: TRBD2 (6 bases). The CDR3 contains 15 residues. Trimming shortened V by 2 bases and J by 1 base, and 9 bases separated the two germline ends. From germline, CDR1 is SGDLS and CDR2 YYNGEE. The CDR3 loop reads CASSVGGMNTGELFF. Written as DNA, the CDR3 is TGTGCCAGCAGCGTGGGCGGGATGAACACCGGGGAGCTGTTTTTT.

CDR3 protein: CASSPGGASNQPQHF. Here the CDR3 DNA reads TGTGCCAGCAGTCCAGGGGGCGCGAGCAATCAGCCCCAGCATTTT. The rearrangement uses TRBV7-9 and TRBJ1-5, with 8 bases identical to TRBD1. The CDR3 spans 15 residues. Germline V gene sequence: CDR1 SEHNR, CDR2 FQNEAQ (reference sequence). V shed 6 bases, J shed 1 base, and the junction held 5 bases outside the gene matches.

The chain employs TRBV30 and TRBJ1-1; a weak D match, TRBD1 (5 bases). Between the trimmed V and J ends, which lost 3 bases and 7 bases, there was a span of 12 bases. The germline CDR1 and CDR2 sequences are GTSNPN and SVGIG (reference sequence). The CDR3 spans 12 residues. CDR3 sequence: CAWSRGAGEAFF. In DNA form, the CDR3 reads TGTGCCTGGAGCCGAGGGGCCGGTGAAGCTTTCTTT.

This chain connects TRBV19 to TRBJ2-1; D unclear. In germline, CDR1 is LNHDA, CDR2 SQIVND (reference sequence). Trimming cost V 6 bases and J 4 bases, with 4 bases left between them. This CDR3 spans 11 amino acids. The CDR3 DNA sequence: TGTGCCAGTAGACGGTACAATGAGCAGTTCTTC. Residues: CASRRYNEQFF.

This chain connects TRBV10-3 to TRBJ2-3, with D perhaps matching TRBD2 (6 bases). This CDR3 is 14 amino acids long. The V end lost 11 bases, the J end lost 0 bases, and 15 bases lay between the germline ends. Germline V CDR1 and CDR2: ENHRY, SYGVKD. CDR3: CAVAAGTSTDTQYF. The CDR3 nucleotides are TGTGCCGTGGCGGCGGGGACTAGCACAGATACGCAGTATTTT.

The genes are TRBV7-2 and TRBJ2-5; a weak D match, TRBD2 (6 bases). The V and J ends lost 2 bases and 5 bases respectively, with 15 bases between them. Germline V lookup: CDR1 SGHTA, CDR2 FQGNSA. The CDR3 spans 15 residues. The CDR3 nucleotides are TGTGCCAGCAGCTTAATGTCACTTCGGGAGGAGACCCAGTACTTC. Amino acid sequence: CASSLMSLREETQYF.

The V and J genes are TRBV4-2 and TRBJ1-2, with D perhaps matching TRBD1 (5 bases). Germline values: CDR1 LGHNA, CDR2 YNFKEQ. CDR3 size: 16 residues. Trimming removed 6 bases from V and 2 bases from J, with 19 bases in between. The CDR3 DNA is TGTGCCAGCAGTCGAGGAACCCAAGGGGAAAACTATGGCTACACCTTC. It codes for CASSRGTQGENYGYTF.